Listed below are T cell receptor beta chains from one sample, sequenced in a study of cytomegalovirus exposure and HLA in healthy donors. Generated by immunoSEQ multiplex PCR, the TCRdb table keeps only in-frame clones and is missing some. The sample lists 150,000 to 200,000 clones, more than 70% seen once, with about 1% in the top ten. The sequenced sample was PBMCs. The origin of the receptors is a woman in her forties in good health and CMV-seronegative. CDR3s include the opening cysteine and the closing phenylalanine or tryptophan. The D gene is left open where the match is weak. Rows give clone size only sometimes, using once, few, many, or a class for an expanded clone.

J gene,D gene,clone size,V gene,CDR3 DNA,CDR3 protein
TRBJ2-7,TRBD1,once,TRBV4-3,TGCGCCAGCAGCCAGGGACAGGGAAATTACGAGCAGTACTTC,CASSQGQGNYEQYF
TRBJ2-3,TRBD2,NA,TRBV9,TGTGCCAGCAGCGCCTCGGGAGCGGGAGGGCCCGGGAATACGCAGTATTTT,CASSASGAGGPGNTQYF
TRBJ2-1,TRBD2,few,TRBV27,TGTGCCACCTCCCGGTGGGGACTAGCGGGCAGCGATGAGCAGTTCTTC,CATSRWGLAGSDEQFF
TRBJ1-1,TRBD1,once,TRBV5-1,TGCGCCAGCAGCCCCACGGGACAGGGTGTTTCTGAAGCTTTCTTT,CASSPTGQGVSEAFF
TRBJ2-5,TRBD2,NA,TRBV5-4,TGTGCCAGCAGTTCTAGCGGGAGCCTTCGGGAGACCCAGTACTTC,CASSSSGSLRETQYF
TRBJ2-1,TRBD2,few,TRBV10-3,TGTGCCATCACCGAAAGGAGCGGGAGTGGGTACAATGAGCAGTTCTTC,CAITERSGSGYNEQFF
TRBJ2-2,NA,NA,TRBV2,TGTGCCAGCACGCTAGCGCCAAACACCGGGGAGCTGTTTTTT,CASTLAPNTGELFF
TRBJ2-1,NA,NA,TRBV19,TGTGCCAGTAGTCCGCAGAGCGGTGGGGGGGCCTCCTACAATGAGCAGTTCTTC,CASSPQSGGGASYNEQFF
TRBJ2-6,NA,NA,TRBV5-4,TGTGCCAGCAGCTTGGTTAGGGGGTCTGGGGCCAACGTCCTGACTTTC,CASSLVRGSGANVLTF
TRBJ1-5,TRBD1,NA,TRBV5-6,TGTGCCAGCAGCCTGGGGACAGTACAGCCCCAGCATTTT,CASSLGTVQPQHF
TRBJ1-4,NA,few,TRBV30,TGTGCCTGGAGTGCTGGCACCGCTGAAAAACTGTTTTTT,CAWSAGTAEKLFF
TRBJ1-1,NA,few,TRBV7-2,TGTGCCAGCAGCTCAGGGCAACCGTACACTGAAGCTTTCTTT,CASSSGQPYTEAFF
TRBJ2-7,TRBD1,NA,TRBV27,TGTGCCAGCAGTTTATTTCCAGGGGGCCTCTCCTACGAGCAGTACTTC,CASSLFPGGLSYEQYF
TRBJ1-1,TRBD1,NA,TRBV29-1,TGCAGCGCGGGACAGTCTAACACTGAAGCTTTCTTT,CSAGQSNTEAFF
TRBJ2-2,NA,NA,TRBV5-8,TGTGCCAGCAGCTTTAGGGGTGGTGACACCGGGGAGCTGTTTTTT,CASSFRGGDTGELFF
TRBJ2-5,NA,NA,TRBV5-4,TGTGCCAGCAGCTTGGGCCTGGACCGTCCCCCGAGGGAGCAGTACTTC,CASSLGLDRPPREQYF
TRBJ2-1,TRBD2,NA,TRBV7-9,TGTGCCAGCATACCAGCGGGGAGCTCCTACAATGAGCAGTTCTTC,CASIPAGSSYNEQFF
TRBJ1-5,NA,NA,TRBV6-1,TGTGCCAGCAGTGAAGGGATGGGGCAATATAGCAATCAGCCCCAGCATTTT,CASSEGMGQYSNQPQHF
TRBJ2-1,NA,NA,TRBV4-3,TGCGCCAGCAGCCAAGTGAAAGGGGTGTTCTACAATGAGCAGTTCTTC,CASSQVKGVFYNEQFF
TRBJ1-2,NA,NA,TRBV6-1,TGTGCCAGCAGCTCGACACCTAACTATGGCTACACCTTC,CASSSTPNYGYTF
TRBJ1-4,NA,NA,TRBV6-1,TGTGCCAGCAGTGAGGGACAAACTTTCGAAAAACTGTTTTTT,CASSEGQTFEKLFF
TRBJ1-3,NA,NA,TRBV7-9,TGTGCCAGCAGCTGGGGCATGGATTCCTCTGGAAACACCATATATTTT,CASSWGMDSSGNTIYF
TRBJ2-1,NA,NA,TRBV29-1,TGCAGCGTTGAGCCCCGGGGAGGGGGCAATGAGCAGTTCTTC,CSVEPRGGGNEQFF
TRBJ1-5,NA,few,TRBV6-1,TGTGCCAGCAGTGAGGGGGGAAGGCTTCAAAATCAGCCCCAGCATTTT,CASSEGGRLQNQPQHF
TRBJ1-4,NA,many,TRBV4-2,TGTGCCAGCAGCCAAGCTCAGACTAATGAAAAACTGTTTTTT,CASSQAQTNEKLFF
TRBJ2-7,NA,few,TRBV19,TGTGCCAGTAGTCGAGGCCTTCGGGCGGGTGCGGACGAGCAGTACTTC,CASSRGLRAGADEQYF
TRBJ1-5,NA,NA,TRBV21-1,TGTGCCAGCAGATTAACAGGGATTCAGCCCCAGCATTTT,CASRLTGIQPQHF
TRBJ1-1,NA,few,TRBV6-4,TGTGCCAGCAGTGCGTTAGGTAATACAGGGCGCACTGAAGCTTTCTTT,CASSALGNTGRTEAFF
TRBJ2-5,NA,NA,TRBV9,TGTGCCAGCAGCGTAGGGGGCGGGATGGGAGAGACCCAGTACTTC,CASSVGGGMGETQYF
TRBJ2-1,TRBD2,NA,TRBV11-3,TGTGCCAGCAGCTTAGGCGGTTCTAGCGGGAGGAATGAGCAGTTCTTC,CASSLGGSSGRNEQFF
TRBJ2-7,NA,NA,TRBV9,TGTGCCAGCAGCGTGGGTCCAGGGTCCTACGAGCAGTACTTC,CASSVGPGSYEQYF
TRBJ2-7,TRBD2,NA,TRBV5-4,TGTGCCAGCGCCGGCTTGACTAGCGGGATGTACGAGCAGTACTTC,CASAGLTSGMYEQYF
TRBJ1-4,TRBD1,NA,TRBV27,TGTGCCAGCACAAGAGGGGACAGGGTTCGCGAAAAACTGTTTTTT,CASTRGDRVREKLFF
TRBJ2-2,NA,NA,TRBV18,TGTGCCAGCTCACCACTAGCCGTCACCGGGGAGCTGTTTTTT,CASSPLAVTGELFF
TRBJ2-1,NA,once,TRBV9,TGTGCCAGCAGCGTAGAATTTATGGACAGAAGTCTGTTCTTC,CASSVEFMDRSLFF
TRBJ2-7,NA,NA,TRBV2,TGTGCCAGCGATAGTGGGCCCTTCTCCTACGAGCAGTACTTC,CASDSGPFSYEQYF
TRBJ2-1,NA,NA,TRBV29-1,TGCAGCGTCTTTGCGGACAATGAGCAGTTCTTC,CSVFADNEQFF
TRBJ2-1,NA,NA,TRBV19,TGTGCCAGTAGTATCGGGGGAGTATCCAATGAGCAGTTCTTC,CASSIGGVSNEQFF
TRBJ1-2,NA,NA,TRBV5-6,TGTGCCAGCAGCTTGAACAGGGACTATGGCTACACCTTC,CASSLNRDYGYTF
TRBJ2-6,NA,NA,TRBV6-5,TGTGCCAGTTACAACTCTGGGGCCAACGTCCTGACTTTC,CASYNSGANVLTF
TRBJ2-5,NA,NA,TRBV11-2,TGTGCCAGCAGACGTGGGGCGGAACTAGAGACCCAGTACTTC,CASRRGAELETQYF
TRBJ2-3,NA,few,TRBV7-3,TGTGCCAGCAGCTTCCGGGGGACAGATACGCAGTATTTT,CASSFRGTDTQYF